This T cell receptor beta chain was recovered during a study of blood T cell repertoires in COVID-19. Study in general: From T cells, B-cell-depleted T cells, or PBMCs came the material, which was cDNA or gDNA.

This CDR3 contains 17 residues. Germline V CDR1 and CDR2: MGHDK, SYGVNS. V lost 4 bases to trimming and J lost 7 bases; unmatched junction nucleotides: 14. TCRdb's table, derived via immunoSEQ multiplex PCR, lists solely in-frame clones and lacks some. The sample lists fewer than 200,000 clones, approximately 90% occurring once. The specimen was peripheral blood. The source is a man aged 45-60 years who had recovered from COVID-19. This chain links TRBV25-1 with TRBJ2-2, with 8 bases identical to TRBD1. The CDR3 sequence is CASSGPGTGGTSGELFF. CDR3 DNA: TGTGCCAGCAGTGGGCCCGGGACAGGTGGAACTAGCGGGGAGCTGTTTTTT.